This TCR beta chain came from a study of blood T cell repertoires in COVID-19. Looking at the study overall: PBMCs, B-cell-depleted T cells, or T cells were the source of the cDNA or gDNA that made up the material.

This clone appeared once. The repertoire was sequenced with immunoSEQ multiplex PCR; TCRdb's copy has only in-frame clones and lacks some. The table lists some 180,000 clones, roughly 79% of them singletons. This CDR3 contains 14 residues. Trimming pared 3 bases from V and 6 bases from J, leaving 15 bases between. Per the germline V gene, CDR1 is MNHEY and CDR2 is SMNVEV (reference sequence). Seattle enrolled patients during active infection and tracked them longitudinally. This rearrangement joins TRBV27 to TRBJ2-7, with D possibly TRBD1 on 6 matching bases. Sequenced input: peripheral blood. The origin of this receptor is a middle-aged woman with COVID-19, enrolled during active disease. CDR3: CASSFQGLSAEQYF. CDR3 sequence (DNA): TGTGCCAGCAGTTTTCAGGGGCTCTCGGCCGAGCAGTACTTC.